The 13 T cell receptor beta chains in this list originate from one sample, sequenced in a study of T cells after yellow fever vaccination. TCRdb reanalysed the 5' RACE reads using MiXCR and keeps one entry per CDR3 protein. Here the sample spans hundreds of thousands of distinct CDR3 sequences, under 15% being singletons. The material sequenced was CD4+ T cells sorted from PBMCs, taken 15 days after the yellow fever booster vaccination. The receptors originated from a man aged 18-30 years who received the YFV17D yellow fever vaccine.

The chain carries TRBV5-1 and TRBJ2-5; D gene unclear. Germline assignment: CDR1 SGHRS and CDR2 YFSETQ. V gave up 4 bases and J gave up 3 bases, with 10 bases separating them. The CDR3 is 13 residues long. CDR3 DNA sequence: TGCGCCAGCAGCGGTGGACCTGAAGAGACCCAGTACTTC. This encodes CASSGGPEETQYF.

The V call is TRBV29-1, the J call TRBJ1-1; no firm D call. Germline V gene lookup returns CDR1 SQVTM and CDR2 ANQGSEA. V was trimmed by 6 bases and J by 0 bases, leaving 14 bases between them. This CDR3 is built from 14 residues. CDR3 coding DNA: TGCAGCGTGGGTGGACGGCAGATGAACACTGAAGCTTTCTTT. Residues: CSVGGRQMNTEAFF. The complete variable domain, with remaining parts taken from reference TRBV29-1 and TRBJ1-1, reads SAVISQKPSRDICQRGTSLTIQCQVDSQVTMMFWYRQQPGQSLTLIATANQGSEATYESGFVIDKFPISRPNLTFSTLTVSNMSPEDSSIYLCSVGGRQMNTEAFFGQGTRLTVV.

In its sample, this clonotype was seen a few times. The chain recombines TRBV7-2 with TRBJ1-2; D is perhaps TRBD1 (6 bases). The germline V gene has CDR1 SGHTA and CDR2 FQGNSA. The CDR3 is 14 amino acids. V was clipped by 5 bases and J by 0 bases, with 10 bases between them. CDR3: CASSATGPNYGYTF. The CDR3 DNA is TGTGCCAGCAGCGCGACAGGACCTAACTATGGCTACACCTTC.

The chain is built from TRBV12-3 or TRBV12-4 and TRBJ2-1; 12 bases agree with TRBD1. This CDR3 spans 16 amino acids. The V segment lost 2 bases and the J segment 8 bases; nucleotides outside the gene matches: 7. CDR3: CASSLRGQGARDEQFF. The CDR3 region has the DNA TGTGCCAGCAGTTTACGGGGACAGGGGGCTAGGGATGAGCAGTTCTTC.

The CDR3 region has the DNA TGCAGTGCTAGCCCTGGAGGGTATGACAATCAGCCCCAGCATTTT. As protein: CSASPGGYDNQPQHF. The chain recombines TRBV20-1 with TRBJ1-5; the D is unclear. The V gene lost 3 bases and the J gene lost 3 bases, with 15 bases spanning the gap. Germline V gene lookup returns CDR1 DFQATT and CDR2 SNEGSKA (reference sequence). The CDR3 length is 15 residues.

This clonotype was counted a few times. This chain links TRBV4-3 with TRBJ2-2, with D possibly TRBD1 on 6 matching bases. This CDR3 is 15 amino acids long. CDR1 LGHNA and CDR2 YSLEER come from the germline V gene. V lost 0 bases and J lost 7, with 12 bases in between. CDR3 in amino acids: CASSQDTGLGGELFF. CDR3 nucleotide sequence: TGCGCCAGCAGCCAAGATACAGGGTTAGGCGGGGAGCTGTTTTTT.

This sequence joins TRBV4-2 and TRBJ1-5, with a weak D call TRBD1 (6 bases). This CDR3 region has 17 residues. Germline assignment: CDR1 LGHNA and CDR2 YNFKEQ. V was cut by 1 base and J by 7 bases, with 20 bases left in between. The CDR3 sequence: CASSQATGLSAAQPQHF. The DNA of the CDR3 is TGTGCCAGCAGCCAAGCCACAGGGCTGTCAGCTGCCCAGCCCCAGCATTTT.

This clonotype has more than one count but fewer than ten. The chain combines TRBV28 with TRBJ1-1; 7 bases align to TRBD1. The V gene end was trimmed by 4 bases and the J gene end by 4 bases; junction bases not matched to a gene: 15. This CDR3 has 17 amino acids. Germline CDR1 reads MDHEN; CDR2 reads SYDVKM. CDR3 amino acids: CASSSDIRQGGGTEAFF. Written as DNA, the CDR3 is TGTGCCAGCAGTTCCGATATTCGACAGGGCGGGGGCACTGAAGCTTTCTTT.

The gene calls are TRBV4-3 and TRBJ1-4; no definite D call. This CDR3 spans 15 amino acids. The V gene's germline CDR1 is LGHNA and CDR2 YSLEER. V shed 1 base and J shed 4 bases, with 10 bases lying between them. The CDR3 spells CASSQGNSLNEKLFF. CDR3 DNA: TGCGCCAGCAGCCAAGGGAACAGCCTTAATGAAAAACTGTTTTTT.

The chain employs TRBV14 and TRBJ2-5; 8 bases align to TRBD1. The CDR3 is 17 amino acids. J was trimmed by 2 bases and V by 0 bases; bases with no gene match: 8. From germline, CDR1 is SGHDN and CDR2 FVKESK. The CDR3 DNA sequence: TGTGCCAGCAGCCAAGAGAGAGGTTGGGACAGGCAAGAGACCCAGTACTTC. Its translation is CASSQERGWDRQETQYF.

V gene TRBV11-2 combines with J gene TRBJ2-3; tentative D call: TRBD2 (7 bases). In germline, CDR1 is SGHAT, CDR2 FQNNGV. This CDR3 region has 15 residues. The V end was cut by 5 bases, the J end by 5 bases, with 17 bases between. CDR3 sequence (DNA): TGTGCCAGCAGCCCCATGGCGGGGGCCGGAGATACGCAGTATTTT. This translates into CASSPMAGAGDTQYF.

This clonotype was observed at least ten times. V is TRBV7-9 and J is TRBJ2-3, with 10 bases lining up with TRBD2. Germline loops: CDR1 SEHNR, CDR2 FQNEAQ (reference sequence). The CDR3 has 15 amino acids. Trimming cost V 6 bases and J 8 bases; bases outside gene matches: 11. CDR3 residues: CASSHSGGMASTQYF. CDR3 sequence (DNA): TGTGCCAGCAGTCATAGCGGGGGGATGGCAAGTACGCAGTATTTT. Combining the CDR3 with reference TRBV7-9 and TRBJ2-3 gives the whole variable domain DTGVSQNPRHKITKRGQNVTFRCDPISEHNRLYWYRQTLGQGPEFLTYFQNEAQLEKSRLLSDRFSAERPKGSFSTLEIQRTEQGDSAMYLCASSHSGGMASTQYFGPGTRLTVL.

This clonotype was recorded a few times. CDR3 protein: CASRDLTGAISGNTIYF. CDR3 DNA: TGCGCCAGCAGAGACCTGACAGGGGCCATCTCTGGAAACACCATATATTTT. This sequence joins TRBV10-2 and TRBJ1-3; 8 bases align to TRBD1. The length of the CDR3 is 17 residues. The junction had 10 bases not matched to a gene; V was cut back by 6 bases and J by 0 bases. Germline-derived CDR1 and CDR2 are WSHSY and SAAADI.